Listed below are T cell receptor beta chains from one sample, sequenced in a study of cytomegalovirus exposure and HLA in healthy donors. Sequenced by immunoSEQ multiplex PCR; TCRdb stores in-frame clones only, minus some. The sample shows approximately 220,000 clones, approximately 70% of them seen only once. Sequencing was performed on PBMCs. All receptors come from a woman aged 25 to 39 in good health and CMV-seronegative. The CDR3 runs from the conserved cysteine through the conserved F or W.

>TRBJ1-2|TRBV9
CASTTQGDRYTF
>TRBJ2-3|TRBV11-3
CASSPRISGGTDTQYF
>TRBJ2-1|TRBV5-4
CASSLALSGSNEQFF
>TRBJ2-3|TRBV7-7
CASSLTGADTQYF
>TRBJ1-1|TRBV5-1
CASSSQANTEAFF
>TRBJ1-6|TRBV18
CASSTGTENSPLHF
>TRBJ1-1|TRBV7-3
CASSLSALNTEAFF
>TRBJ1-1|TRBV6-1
CASSETTGGEFGTEAFF
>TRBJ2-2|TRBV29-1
CSGGTGEAGELFF
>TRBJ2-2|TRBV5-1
CASSFNGQGRTAGDGTGELFF
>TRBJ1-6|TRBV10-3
CAISNRDDSPLHF
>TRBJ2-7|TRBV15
CATSRDANAAYEQYF
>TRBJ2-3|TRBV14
CASSLGTGGTDTQYF
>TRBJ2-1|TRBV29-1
CSVERGLAYNEQFF
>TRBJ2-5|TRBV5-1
CASSTDPLQAQETQYF
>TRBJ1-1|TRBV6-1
CASRNREREAFF
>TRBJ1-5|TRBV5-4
CASSLRPGVSQPQHF
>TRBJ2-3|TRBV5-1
CASSPGDTDTQYF
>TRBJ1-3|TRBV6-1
CASRQRDIGNTIYF
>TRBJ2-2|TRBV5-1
CASSFNGNTGELFF